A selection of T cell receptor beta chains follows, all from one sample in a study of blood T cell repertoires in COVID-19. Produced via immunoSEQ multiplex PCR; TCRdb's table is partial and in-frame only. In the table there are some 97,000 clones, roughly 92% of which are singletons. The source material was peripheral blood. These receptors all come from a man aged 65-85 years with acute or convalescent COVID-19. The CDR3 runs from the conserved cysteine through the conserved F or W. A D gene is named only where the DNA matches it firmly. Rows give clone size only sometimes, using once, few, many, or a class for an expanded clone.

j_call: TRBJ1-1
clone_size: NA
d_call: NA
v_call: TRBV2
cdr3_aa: CASTNGDTEAFF
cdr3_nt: TGTGCCAGCACCAACGGTGACACTGAAGCTTTCTTT

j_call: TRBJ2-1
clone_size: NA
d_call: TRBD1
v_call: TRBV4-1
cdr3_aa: CASSHARARGPFNEQFF
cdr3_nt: TGCGCCAGCAGCCACGCTAGGGCCAGGGGGCCTTTCAATGAGCAGTTCTTC

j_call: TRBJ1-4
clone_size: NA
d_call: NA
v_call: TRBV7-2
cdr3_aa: CASSLRGPTYEKLFF
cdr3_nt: TGTGCCAGCAGTTTGCGGGGGCCTACTTATGAAAAACTGTTTTTT

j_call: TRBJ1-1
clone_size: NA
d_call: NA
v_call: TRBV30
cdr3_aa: CAWRPTLGGPNTEAFF
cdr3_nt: TGTGCCTGGAGACCGACTTTGGGAGGTCCGAACACTGAAGCTTTCTTT

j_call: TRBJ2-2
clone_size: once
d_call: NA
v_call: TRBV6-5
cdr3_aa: CASSIQLGGELFF
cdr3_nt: TGTGCCAGCAGTATACAGTTAGGCGGGGAGCTGTTTTTT

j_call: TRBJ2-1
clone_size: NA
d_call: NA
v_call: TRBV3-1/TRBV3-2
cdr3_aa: CASSLRAGNNEQFF
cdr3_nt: TGTGCCAGCAGCCTAAGGGCGGGAAACAATGAGCAGTTCTTC

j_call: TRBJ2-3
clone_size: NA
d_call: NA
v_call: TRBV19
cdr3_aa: CASSMGGGTDTQYF
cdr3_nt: TGTGCCAGTAGTATGGGGGGTGGCACAGATACGCAGTATTTT

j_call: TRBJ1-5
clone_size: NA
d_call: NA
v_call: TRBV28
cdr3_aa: CASSLPQIRGTAQPQHF
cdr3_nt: TGTGCCAGCAGTTTGCCCCAAATCAGGGGCACGGCGCAGCCCCAGCATTTT

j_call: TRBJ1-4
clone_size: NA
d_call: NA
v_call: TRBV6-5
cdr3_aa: CASSKTGPPNEKLFF
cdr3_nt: TGTGCCAGCAGTAAGACAGGCCCACCTAATGAAAAACTGTTTTTT

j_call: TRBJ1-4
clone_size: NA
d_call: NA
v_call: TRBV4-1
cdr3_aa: CASSYLTEVEKLFF
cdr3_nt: TGCGCCAGCAGCTATTTGACGGAGGTAGAAAAACTGTTTTTT

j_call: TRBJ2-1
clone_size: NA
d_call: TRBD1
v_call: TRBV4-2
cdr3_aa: CASNQGAVNEQFF
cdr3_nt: TGTGCCAGCAACCAGGGGGCGGTAAATGAGCAGTTCTTC

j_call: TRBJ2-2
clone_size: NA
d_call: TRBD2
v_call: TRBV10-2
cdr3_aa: CASRGGTSGNTGELFF
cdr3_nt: TGCGCCAGCAGAGGGGGGACTAGCGGGAACACCGGGGAGCTGTTTTTT

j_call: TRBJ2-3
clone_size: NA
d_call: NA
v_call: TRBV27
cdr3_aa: CASRLGGTQYF
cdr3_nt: TGTGCCAGCAGGTTAGGAGGTACGCAGTATTTT

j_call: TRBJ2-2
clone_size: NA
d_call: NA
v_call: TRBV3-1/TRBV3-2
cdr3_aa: CASSLRSTGELFF
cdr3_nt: TGTGCCAGCAGCCTAAGGAGCACCGGGGAGCTGTTTTTT

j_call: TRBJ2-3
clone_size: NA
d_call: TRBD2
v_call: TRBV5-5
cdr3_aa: CASSLARTSGGANTQYF
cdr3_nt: TGTGCCAGCAGCTTGGCTAGGACTAGCGGGGGGGCGAATACGCAGTATTTT

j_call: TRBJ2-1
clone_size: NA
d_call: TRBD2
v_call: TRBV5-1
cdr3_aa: CASSIGLAGNNEQFF
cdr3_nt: TGCGCCAGCAGCATTGGACTAGCGGGGAACAATGAGCAGTTCTTC

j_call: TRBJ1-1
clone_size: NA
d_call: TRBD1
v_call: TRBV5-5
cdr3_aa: CASSWTGSMNTEAFF
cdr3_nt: TGTGCCAGCAGCTGGACAGGGTCCATGAACACTGAAGCTTTCTTT

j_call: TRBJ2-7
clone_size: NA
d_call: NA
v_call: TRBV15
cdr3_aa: CATSREKGGAWNEQYF
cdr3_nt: TGTGCCACCAGCAGAGAGAAAGGGGGGGCGTGGAACGAGCAGTACTTC

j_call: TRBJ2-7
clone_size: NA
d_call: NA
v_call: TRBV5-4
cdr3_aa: CASSLYQGTYEQYF
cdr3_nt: TGTGCCAGCAGCTTGTATCAGGGAACCTACGAGCAGTACTTC

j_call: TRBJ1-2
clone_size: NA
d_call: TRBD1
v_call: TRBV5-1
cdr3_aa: CASRPGTGVNYGYTF
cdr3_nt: TGCGCCAGCAGACCCGGGACAGGGGTTAACTATGGCTACACCTTC

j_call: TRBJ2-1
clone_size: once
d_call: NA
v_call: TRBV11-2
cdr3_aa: CASSLDQWEVGDYNEQFF
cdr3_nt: TGTGCCAGCAGCTTAGATCAGTGGGAGGTAGGGGACTACAATGAGCAGTTCTTC

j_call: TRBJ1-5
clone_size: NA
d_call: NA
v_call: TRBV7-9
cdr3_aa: CASSLGGGPYQPQHF
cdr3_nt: TGTGCCAGCAGCTTAGGGGGGGGGCCCTATCAGCCCCAGCATTTT

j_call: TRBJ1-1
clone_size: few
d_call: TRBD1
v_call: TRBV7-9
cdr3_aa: CASRPKDRLGAEAFF
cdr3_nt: TGTGCCAGCAGACCGAAGGACAGGCTTGGGGCTGAAGCTTTCTTT

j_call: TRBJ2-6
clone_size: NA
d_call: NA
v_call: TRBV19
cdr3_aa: CATTYSGANVLTF
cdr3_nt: TGTGCCACTACGTACTCTGGGGCCAACGTCCTGACTTTC

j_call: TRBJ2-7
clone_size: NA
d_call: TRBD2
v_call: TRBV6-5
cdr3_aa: CASRGGTWGTYEQYF
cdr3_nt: TGTGCCAGCAGGGGGGGGACCTGGGGTACCTACGAGCAGTACTTC

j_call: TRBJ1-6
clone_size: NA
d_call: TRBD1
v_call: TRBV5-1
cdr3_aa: CASSFTGVRRRHNSPLHF
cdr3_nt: TGCGCCAGCAGCTTTACAGGGGTCCGGCGACGGCACAATTCACCCCTCCACTTT

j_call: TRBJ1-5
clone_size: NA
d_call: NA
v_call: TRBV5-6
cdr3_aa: CASSGIAGGNQPQHF
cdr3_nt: TGTGCCAGCAGTGGGATCGCAGGGGGCAATCAGCCCCAGCATTTT

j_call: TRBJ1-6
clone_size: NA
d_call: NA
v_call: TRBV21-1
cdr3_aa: CASGGAPKDSPLHF
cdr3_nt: TGTGCCAGCGGGGGGGCGCCCAAGGATTCACCCCTCCACTTT

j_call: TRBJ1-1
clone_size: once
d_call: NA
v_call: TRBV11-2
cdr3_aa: CASTPPDSKLFEAFF
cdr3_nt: TGTGCCAGCACCCCTCCGGACTCAAAGTTATTTGAAGCTTTCTTT

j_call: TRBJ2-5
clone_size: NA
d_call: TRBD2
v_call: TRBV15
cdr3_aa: CATSRGLADPQETQYF
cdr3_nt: TGTGCCACCAGCAGAGGACTAGCGGACCCACAAGAGACCCAGTACTTC

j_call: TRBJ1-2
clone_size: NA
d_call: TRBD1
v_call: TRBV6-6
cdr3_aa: CASSEPGQGPYGYTF
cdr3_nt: TGTGCCAGCAGTGAGCCGGGACAGGGCCCTTATGGCTACACCTTC

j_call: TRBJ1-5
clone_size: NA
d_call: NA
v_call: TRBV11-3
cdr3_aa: CASSLVLPFRGSGNQPQHF
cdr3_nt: TGTGCCAGCAGCTTAGTTCTCCCTTTTAGGGGGTCAGGCAATCAGCCCCAGCATTTT

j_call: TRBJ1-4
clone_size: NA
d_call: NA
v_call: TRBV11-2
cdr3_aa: CASSTRGDEKLFF
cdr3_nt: TGTGCCAGCAGCACCCGCGGTGATGAAAAACTGTTTTTT

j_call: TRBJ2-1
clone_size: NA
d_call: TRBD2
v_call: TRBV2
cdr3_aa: CASRRGTSDYNEQFF
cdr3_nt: TGTGCCAGCAGGAGGGGGACTAGCGACTACAATGAGCAGTTCTTC

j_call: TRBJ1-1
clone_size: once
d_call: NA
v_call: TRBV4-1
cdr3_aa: CASRLQGERKNTEAFF
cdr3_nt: TGCGCCAGCAGGTTACAGGGAGAAAGGAAGAACACTGAAGCTTTCTTT

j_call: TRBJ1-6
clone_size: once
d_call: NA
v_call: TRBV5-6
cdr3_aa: CASSLGDLIRSLHF
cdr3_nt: TGTGCCAGCAGCTTGGGAGATTTAATTCGGTCCCTCCACTTT

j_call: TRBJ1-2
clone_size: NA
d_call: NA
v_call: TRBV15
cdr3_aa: CATSLVRGGYGYTF
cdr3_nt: TGTGCCACCAGCCTGGTGAGGGGGGGCTATGGCTACACCTTC

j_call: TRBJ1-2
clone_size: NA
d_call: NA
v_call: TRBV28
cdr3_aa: CAIEDSFNGYTF
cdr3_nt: TGTGCCATCGAGGACAGCTTCAATGGCTACACCTTC

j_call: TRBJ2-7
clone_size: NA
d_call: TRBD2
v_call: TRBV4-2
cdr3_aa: CASSQDLLAGSSYEQYF
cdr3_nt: TGTGCCAGCAGCCAAGATTTACTAGCGGGGAGCTCCTACGAGCAGTACTTC

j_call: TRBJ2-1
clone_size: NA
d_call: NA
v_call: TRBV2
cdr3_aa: CAGGSGSYNEQFF
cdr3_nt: TGTGCCGGGGGCAGTGGGTCCTACAATGAGCAGTTCTTC

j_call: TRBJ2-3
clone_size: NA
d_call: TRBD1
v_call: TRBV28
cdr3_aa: CASSSIQGAFSDTQYF
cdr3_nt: TGTGCCAGCAGTTCCATACAGGGGGCGTTTTCAGATACGCAGTATTTT